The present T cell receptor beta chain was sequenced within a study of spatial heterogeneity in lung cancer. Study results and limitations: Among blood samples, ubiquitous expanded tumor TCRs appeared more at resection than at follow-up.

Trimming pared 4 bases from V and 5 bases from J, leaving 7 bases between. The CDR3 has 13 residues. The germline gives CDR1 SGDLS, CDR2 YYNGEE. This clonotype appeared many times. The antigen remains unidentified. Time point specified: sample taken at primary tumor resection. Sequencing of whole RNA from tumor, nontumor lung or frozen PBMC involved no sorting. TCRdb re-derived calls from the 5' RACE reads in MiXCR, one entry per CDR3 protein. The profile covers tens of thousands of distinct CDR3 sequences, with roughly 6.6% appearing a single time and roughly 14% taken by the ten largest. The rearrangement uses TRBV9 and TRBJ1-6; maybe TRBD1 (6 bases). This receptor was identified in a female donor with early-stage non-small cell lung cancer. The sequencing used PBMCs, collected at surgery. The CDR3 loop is CASSKGDNSPLHF. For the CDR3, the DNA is TGTGCCAGCAGCAAGGGGGATAATTCACCCCTCCACTTT.